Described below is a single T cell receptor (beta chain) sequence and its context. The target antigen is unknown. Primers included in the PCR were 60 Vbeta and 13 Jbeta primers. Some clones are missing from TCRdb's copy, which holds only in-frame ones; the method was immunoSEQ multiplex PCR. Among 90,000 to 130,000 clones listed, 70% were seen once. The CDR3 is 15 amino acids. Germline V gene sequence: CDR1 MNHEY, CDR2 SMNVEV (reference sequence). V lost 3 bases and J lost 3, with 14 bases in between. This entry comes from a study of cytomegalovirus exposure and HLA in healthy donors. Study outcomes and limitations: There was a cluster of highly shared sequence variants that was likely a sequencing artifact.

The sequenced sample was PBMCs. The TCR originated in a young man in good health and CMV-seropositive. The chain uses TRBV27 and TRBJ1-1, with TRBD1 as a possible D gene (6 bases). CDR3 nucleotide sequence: TGTGCCAGCAGTTTTGTTGGGGGCTCGTACACTGAAGCTTTCTTT. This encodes CASSFVGGSYTEAFF.